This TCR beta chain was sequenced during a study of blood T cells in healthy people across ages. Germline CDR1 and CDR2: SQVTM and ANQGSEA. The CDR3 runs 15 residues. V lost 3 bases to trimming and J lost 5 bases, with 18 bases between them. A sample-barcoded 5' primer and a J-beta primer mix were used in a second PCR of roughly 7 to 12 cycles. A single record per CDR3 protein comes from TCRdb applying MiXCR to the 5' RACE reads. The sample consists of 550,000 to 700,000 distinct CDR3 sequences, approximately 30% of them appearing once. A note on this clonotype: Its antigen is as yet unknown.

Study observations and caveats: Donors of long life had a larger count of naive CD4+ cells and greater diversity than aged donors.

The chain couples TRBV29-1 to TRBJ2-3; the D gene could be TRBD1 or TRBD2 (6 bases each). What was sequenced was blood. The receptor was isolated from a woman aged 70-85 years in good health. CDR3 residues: CSVEGWGAVLDTQYF. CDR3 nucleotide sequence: TGCAGCGTTGAGGGGTGGGGGGCTGTTTTAGATACGCAGTATTTT.